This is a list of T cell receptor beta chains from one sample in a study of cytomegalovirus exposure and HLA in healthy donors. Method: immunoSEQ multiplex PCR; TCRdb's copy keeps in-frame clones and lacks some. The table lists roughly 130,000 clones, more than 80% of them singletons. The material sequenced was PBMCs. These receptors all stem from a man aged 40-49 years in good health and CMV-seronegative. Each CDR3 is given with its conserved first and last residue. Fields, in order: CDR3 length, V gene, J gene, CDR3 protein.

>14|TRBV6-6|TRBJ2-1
CASTSGGSYNEQFF
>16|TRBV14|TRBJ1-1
CASSLGTGGYGTEAFF
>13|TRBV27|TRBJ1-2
CASSSNYRQGYTF
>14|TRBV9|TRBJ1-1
CASSVVGGGAEAFF
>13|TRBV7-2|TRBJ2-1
CASSSTIYNEQFF
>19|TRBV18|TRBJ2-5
CASSPRTLTSGEYQETQYF
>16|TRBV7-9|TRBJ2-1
CASSATGTGDSNEQFF
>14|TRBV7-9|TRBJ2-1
CASSFGGGNNEQFF
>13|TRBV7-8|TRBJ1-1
CASSLAGSSEAFF
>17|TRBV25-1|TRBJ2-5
CASSTRLAGAGWETQYF
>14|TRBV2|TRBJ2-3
CASSMDQGVDTQYF
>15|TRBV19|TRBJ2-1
CASKEATASYNEQFF
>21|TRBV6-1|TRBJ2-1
CASSELADFFVDRSSDNEQFF
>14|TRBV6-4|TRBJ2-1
CASSDQGLNNEQFF
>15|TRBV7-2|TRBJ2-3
CASSLASSSTDTQYF
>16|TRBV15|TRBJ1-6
CATSGSGGSYNSPLHF
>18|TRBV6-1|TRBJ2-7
CASSGISSSGTGYYEQYF
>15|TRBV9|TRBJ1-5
CASSGSGGGNQPQHF
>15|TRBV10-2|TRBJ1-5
CASRGQGAGNQPQHF
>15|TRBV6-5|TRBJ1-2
CASRATGVLSYGYTF
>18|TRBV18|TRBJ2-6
CASSPSRVPLSGANVLTF
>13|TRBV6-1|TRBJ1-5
CASRNSGNQPQHF
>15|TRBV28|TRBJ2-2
CATYPGTGSTGELFF
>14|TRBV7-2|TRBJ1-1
CASSKRTGDPEAFF
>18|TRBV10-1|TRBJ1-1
CASSESGGPSGMNTEAFF
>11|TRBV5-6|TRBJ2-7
CASSANYEQYF
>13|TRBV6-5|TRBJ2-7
CASSYPNSREQYF
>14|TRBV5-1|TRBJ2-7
CASSWAPKSAEQYF
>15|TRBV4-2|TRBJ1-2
CASSQEGSGTNGYTF
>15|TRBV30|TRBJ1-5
CAWSGKAGERQPQHF
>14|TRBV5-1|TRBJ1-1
CASSLTGDNTEAFF
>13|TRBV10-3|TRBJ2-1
CAIRETSGNEQFF
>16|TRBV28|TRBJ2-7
CASSVQGTGGLYEQYF
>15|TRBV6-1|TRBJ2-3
CASIIGQGATDTQYF
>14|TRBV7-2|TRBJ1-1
CASRRSTGVTEAFF
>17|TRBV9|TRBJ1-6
CASSVASDSSNNSPLHF
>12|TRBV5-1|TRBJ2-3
CASSLREDTQYF
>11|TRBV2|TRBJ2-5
CASRGGETQYF
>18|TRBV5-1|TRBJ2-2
CASSLLSGSTSSTGELFF
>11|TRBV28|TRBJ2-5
CASTSRETQYF
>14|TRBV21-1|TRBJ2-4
CASSTTSGGNIQYF
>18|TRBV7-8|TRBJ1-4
CASSLKVVGQGMSEKLFF
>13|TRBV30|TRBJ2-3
CAWNPQGPDTQYF
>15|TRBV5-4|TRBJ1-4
CASSWGTGENEKLFF
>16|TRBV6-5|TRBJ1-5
CASSYSAGAGNQPQHF
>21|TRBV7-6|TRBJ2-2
CASSLYPGRGNPLTNTGELFF
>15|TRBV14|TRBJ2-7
CASSLRDSPAYEQYF
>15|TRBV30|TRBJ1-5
CAWSVWRQGNQPQHF
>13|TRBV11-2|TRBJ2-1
CASSFSGGDEQFF
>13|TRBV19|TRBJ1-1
CASSTRDNTEAFF
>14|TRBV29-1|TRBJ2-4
CSVSLQGRANIQYF
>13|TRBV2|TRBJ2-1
CASSDRGWYEQFF
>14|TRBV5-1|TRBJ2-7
CASSQQGGFDEQYF
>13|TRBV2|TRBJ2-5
CATEGLAEETQYF
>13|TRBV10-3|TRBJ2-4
CAIRAQGADIQYF
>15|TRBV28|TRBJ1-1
CASSTGGAENTEAFF
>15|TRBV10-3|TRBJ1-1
CAISVAGTGVTEAFF
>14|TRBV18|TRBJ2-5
CASSPPLYQETQYF
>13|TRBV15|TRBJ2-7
CATSRDSLREQYF